This T cell receptor beta chain appears in the sequencing data of a study of breast tumors, draining lymph nodes, adjacent tissues. The germline V gene has CDR1 LNHDA and CDR2 SQIVND (reference sequence). The CDR3 is 13 amino acids. Trimming cost V 6 bases and J 0 bases, with 7 bases left between them. TCRdb passed the multiplex PCR reads through MiXCR, listing each CDR3 protein once. The table has over 35,000 distinct CDR3 sequences, roughly 36% seen once. Comments on this clonotype: Its antigen is not identified. It is likely a read error, because the conserved phenylalanine at the end of the CDR3 is missing.

Study-wide findings and caveats: Data fit most tumor T cells coming from lymph node, expanding in tumor. Luminal-like breast cancer showed significantly greater tumor-nontumor repertoire similarity than basal-like breast cancer did.

The receptor was derived from a female donor with breast cancer. Some clones in this sample may be carry-over from other donors' samples. The sequencing input was breast tumor tissue. This chain connects TRBV19 to TRBJ2-3; D gene uncertain. Here the CDR3 DNA reads TGTGCCAGTAGGGCTACTAGCACAGATACGCAGTATTCT. As protein: CASRATSTDTQYS.